Each of the 20 T cell receptor beta chains below was sequenced from the same sample in a study of response to subunit inactivated influenza vaccine. A single record per CDR3 protein comes from TCRdb applying MiXCR to the RT-PCR reads. This table holds about 800,000 distinct CDR3 sequences, about 20% found once. This material consisted of PBMCs from blood, taken 5 to 6 days after vaccination. The receptors here all came from a man aged 45-65 years who received an inactivated influenza vaccine.

V and J are TRBV18 and TRBJ2-1, with 7 bases lining up with TRBD2. With 1 base clipped from V and 1 base from J, the junction kept 7 bases outside the gene matches. The CDR3 consists of 17 residues. Per germline, CDR1 KGHSH and CDR2 LQKENI. This CDR3 is CASSPLTTSPSYNEQFF. As DNA, the CDR3 is TGTGCCAGCTCACCACTTACGACTAGCCCTTCCTACAATGAGCAGTTCTTC.

The genes are TRBV29-1 and TRBJ2-1, with a possible D match to TRBD2 (6 bases). This CDR3 has 15 amino acids. The ends were cut back, 1 base at V and 2 bases at J, with 12 bases in the middle. Germline CDR1 is SQVTM and CDR2 is ANQGSEA. The CDR3 sequence is CSVEGLARTYNEQFF. Written as DNA, the CDR3 is TGCAGCGTTGAAGGGCTAGCGCGTACCTACAATGAGCAGTTCTTC.

There are many counts of this clonotype. This sequence joins TRBV29-1 and TRBJ2-2; 12 positions match TRBD2. Germline V CDR1 and CDR2: SQVTM, ANQGSEA. This CDR3 is 19 amino acids long. After removal of 0 bases from V and 2 bases from J, the junction contained 10 bases not matched to a gene. The CDR3 DNA sequence: TGCAGCGTTGAAGAGAAACCCACTAGCGGGAGGCGCAACACCGGGGAGCTGTTTTTT. Its protein product is CSVEEKPTSGRRNTGELFF.

This clonotype occurred a few times. The gene calls are TRBV4-3 and TRBJ2-1; the D gene is possibly TRBD1 (6 bases). This CDR3 has 16 residues. Germline lookup yields CDR1 LGHNA and CDR2 YSLEER. Trimming removed 4 bases from V and 0 bases from J, with 13 bases in between. CDR3 coding DNA: TGCGCCAGCAGCCTGCACAGGGCCAGCTCCTACAATGAGCAGTTCTTC. Its translation is CASSLHRASSYNEQFF.

This clonotype was found a few times. This chain's CDR3 is CASSSQFANTGELFF. In DNA form, the CDR3 reads TGCGCCAGCAGCTCGCAGTTCGCGAACACCGGGGAGCTGTTTTTT. The J gene is TRBJ2-2, the V gene TRBV5-1; D not certain. The CDR3 runs 15 residues. Germline CDR1 and CDR2: SGHRS and YFSETQ. With 3 bases removed from V and 0 bases from J, the gap between germline ends came to 9 bases. Full variable domain (missing parts from reference TRBV5-1 and TRBJ2-2): KAGVTQTPRYLIKTRGQQVTLSCSPISGHRSVSWYQQTPGQGLQFLFEYFSETQRNKGNFPGRFSGRQFSNSRSEMNVSTLELGDSALYLCASSSQFANTGELFFGEGSRLTVL.

In this sample, this clonotype turned up a few times. This chain uses TRBV6-1 with TRBJ1-5, with a tentative D call TRBD1 (5 bases). This CDR3 has 13 amino acids. Germline lookup yields CDR1 MNHNS and CDR2 SASEGT. V was clipped by 6 bases and J by 5 bases, with 11 bases between them. The CDR3 loop reads CASSVQDDQPQHF. In DNA, the CDR3 is TGTGCCAGCAGCGTACAGGATGATCAGCCCCAGCATTTT.

This chain joins TRBV5-1 and TRBJ2-1; unclear D gene. The CDR3 extends over 12 amino acids. CDR1 and CDR2 (germline): SGHRS, YFSETQ. Trimming took 0 bases from V and 7 from J, leaving 5 bases between them. The CDR3 DNA follows: TGCGCCAGCAGCTTGGCCCAGAATGAGCAGTTCTTC. Its protein product is CASSLAQNEQFF.

The chain is built from TRBV24-1 and TRBJ1-5; 8 nucleotides agree with TRBD1. Germline loops: CDR1 KGHDR, CDR2 SFDVKD. CDR3 length: 17 residues. Trimming removed 9 bases from V and 7 bases from J; junction bases left unmatched: 19. The CDR3 DNA reads TGTGCCACCCCACCCAACAGGGGGAGGGTCGAGAAGCAGCCCCAGCATTTT. This sequence encodes CATPPNRGRVEKQPQHF.

Turning to this clonotype: With only one base between it and a far larger clone, this is likely a read error. The gene calls are TRBV13 and TRBJ2-2; D ambiguous. Germline V CDR1 and CDR2: PRHDT, FYEKMQ (reference sequence). This CDR3 has 11 amino acids. Trimming took 3 bases from V and 7 from J, leaving 3 bases between them. In nucleotides, the CDR3 is TGTGCCAGCAGCTTTTACGGGGAGCTGTTTTTT. Its protein is CASSFYGELFF.

CDR3 loop: CASRLGGKVEQYF. CDR3 in DNA: TGTGCCAGTCGCCTTGGGGGAAAGGTCGAGCAGTACTTC. J is TRBJ2-7 and V is TRBV6-2 or TRBV6-3, with D possibly being TRBD1 or TRBD2 (5 bases each). Germline CDR1 MNHEY, CDR2 SVGEGT. The ends were cut back, 9 bases at V and 6 bases at J, with 18 bases in the middle. The CDR3 consists of 13 residues.

V and J are TRBV4-1 and TRBJ2-7, with D perhaps matching TRBD1 (6 bases). CDR1 and CDR2 (germline): MGHRA, YSYEKL. The CDR3 contains 15 residues. The V gene lost 3 bases and the J gene lost 1 base, with 13 bases spanning the gap. CDR3 region: CASSHADSLSYEQYF. The CDR3, as DNA: TGCGCCAGCAGCCACGCGGACAGTCTTTCCTACGAGCAGTACTTC.

This clonotype has just a few counts. One end of the junction is discordant with germline, which a read error may explain. The chain combines TRBV6-1 with TRBJ2-5; TRBD2 matches 8 bases. Germline lookup yields CDR1 MNHNS and CDR2 SASEGT. The CDR3 spans 15 residues. CDR3 amino acids: CASSKAGARQETQYF. The CDR3 DNA is TGTGCCAGCAGTAAAGCGGGGGCAAGGCAAGAGACCCAGTACTTC.

This clonotype was counted many times. The V call is TRBV5-8, the J call TRBJ1-2; TRBD1 matches 7 bases. The germline gives CDR1 SGHTS, CDR2 YDEGEE. The CDR3 loop spans 14 amino acids. V was pared by 6 bases and J by 1 base, with 6 bases of the junction left unmatched. CDR3 sequence (DNA): TGTGCCAGCACCCAGGGGGGATTTAACTATGGCTACACCTTC. Encoded protein: CASTQGGFNYGYTF.

This clonotype was detected once. The chain has TRBV27 and TRBJ2-1, with D possibly TRBD2 on 5 matching bases. The CDR3 totals 14 residues. V lost 0 bases, J lost 9 bases, and 12 bases lay in between. The V gene's germline CDR1 is MNHEY and CDR2 SMNVEV (reference sequence). This CDR3 reads CASSLSRGQPEQFF. DNA for the CDR3: TGTGCCAGCAGTTTATCGCGAGGGCAACCTGAGCAGTTCTTC.

The chain carries TRBV5-1 and TRBJ1-1, with D unresolved. Trimming cost V 4 bases and J 8 bases, with 18 bases left between them. The V gene's germline CDR1 is SGHRS and CDR2 YFSETQ. CDR3 size: 14 residues. The CDR3 spells CASSRTLGTTEAFF. CDR3 nucleotide sequence: TGCGCCAGCAGCCGTACATTGGGAACCACAGAAGCTTTCTTT.

V gene TRBV20-1 combines with J gene TRBJ2-5; TRBD2 might be the D (5 bases). This CDR3 spans 13 amino acids. Trimming pared 3 bases from V and 7 bases from J, leaving 15 bases between. The V gene's germline CDR1 is DFQATT and CDR2 SNEGSKA (reference sequence). CDR3 coding DNA: TGCAGTGCTAGTCGCCAGGAGAGGGTGACCCAGTACTTC. It translates to CSASRQERVTQYF.

The table lists this clonotype with a few counts. The chain links TRBV30 to TRBJ2-2; 7 bases fit TRBD2. Germline CDR1 is GTSNPN and CDR2 is SVGIG (reference sequence). V was clipped by 0 bases and J by 4 bases; unmatched bases: 5. This CDR3 comprises 15 residues. The CDR3 loop reads CAWSVLSGRTGELFF. In DNA, the CDR3 is TGTGCCTGGAGTGTACTTAGCGGGCGCACCGGGGAGCTGTTTTTT.

This clonotype was seen only a few times. J is TRBJ1-3 and V is TRBV30; unclear D gene. Deletions cut 3 bases from V and 0 bases from J, with 6 bases between. The CDR3 sequence is 13 residues long. The germline CDR1 and CDR2 sequences are GTSNPN and SVGIG (reference sequence). CDR3 protein: CAWRLFSGNTIYF. The CDR3 DNA sequence: TGTGCCTGGAGACTATTCTCTGGAAACACCATATATTTT.

The chain employs TRBV20-1 and TRBJ2-1, with D possibly TRBD2 on 6 matching bases. CDR3 length: 13 residues. In germline, CDR1 is DFQATT, CDR2 SNEGSKA (reference sequence). V lost 6 bases and J 4 bases, leaving 13 bases between the germline ends. The CDR3 reads CSAGGALYNEQFF. The CDR3 region has the DNA TGCAGTGCGGGGGGAGCACTGTACAATGAGCAGTTCTTC.

The chain has TRBV12-5 and TRBJ2-5, with D tentatively TRBD1 (5 bases). Trimming removed 8 bases at V and 3 bases at J, with 16 bases between. Germline V CDR1 and CDR2: LGHNT, FRNRAP. The CDR3 sequence is 14 residues long. The CDR3: CASRKGDLEETQYF. The CDR3 DNA follows: TGTGCTAGTCGGAAAGGGGATTTGGAAGAGACCCAGTACTTC.